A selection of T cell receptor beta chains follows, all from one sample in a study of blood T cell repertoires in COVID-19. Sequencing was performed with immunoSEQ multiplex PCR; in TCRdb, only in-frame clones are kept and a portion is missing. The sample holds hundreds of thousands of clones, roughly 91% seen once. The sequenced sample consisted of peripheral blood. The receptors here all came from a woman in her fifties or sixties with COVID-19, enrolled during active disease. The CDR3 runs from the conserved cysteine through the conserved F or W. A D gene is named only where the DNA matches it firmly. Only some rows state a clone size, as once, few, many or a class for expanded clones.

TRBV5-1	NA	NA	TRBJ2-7	CASSLSPASASYEQYF	TGCGCCAGCAGCTTGTCCCCGGCCAGCGCATCCTACGAGCAGTACTTC
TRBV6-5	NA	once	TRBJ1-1	CASSYGGSEAFF	TGTGCCAGCAGTTACGGGGGGTCTGAAGCTTTCTTT
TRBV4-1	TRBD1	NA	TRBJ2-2	CASSLGQGTTGELFF	TGCGCCAGCAGCCTGGGACAGGGGACCACCGGGGAGCTGTTTTTT
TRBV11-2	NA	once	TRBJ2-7	CASSLGAGVYEQYF	TGTGCCAGCAGCTTAGGTGCAGGGGTCTACGAGCAGTACTTC
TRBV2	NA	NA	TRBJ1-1	CASSPGGTEAFF	TGTGCCAGCAGCCCCGGCGGTACTGAAGCTTTCTTT
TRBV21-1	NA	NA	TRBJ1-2	CASSFHRGPDYGYTF	TGTGCCAGCAGCTTTCACAGGGGGCCCGACTATGGCTACACCTTC
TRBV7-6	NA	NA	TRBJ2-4	CASSLNAGPQDIQYF	TGTGCCAGCAGCTTAAACGCGGGACCCCAGGACATTCAGTACTTC
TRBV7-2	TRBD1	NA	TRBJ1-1	CASSLARQGAKNTEAFF	TGTGCCAGCAGCTTAGCCCGACAGGGGGCAAAGAACACTGAAGCTTTCTTT
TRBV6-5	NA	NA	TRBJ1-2	CASKGGVDYGYTF	TGTGCCAGCAAAGGAGGGGTCGACTATGGCTACACCTTC
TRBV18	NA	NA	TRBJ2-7	CASSPPAGRGGEQYF	TGTGCCAGCTCACCACCGGCAGGACGAGGAGGTGAGCAGTACTTC